One TCR beta chain is described in this entry. The antigen remains undetermined. This sample was included in a study of OX40 agonist ivuxolimab in advanced cancers. Study at large: With a range of roughly 20 to 80, age averaged approximately 60 years, and about 80% were male. Findings of the study overall: Averaging showed that CD8+ T cells had more expanded clones than CD4+ did. Still undetermined is the antigen specificity of the expanded peripheral T cells. Normalized T-cell clonal expansion was also low in some nonresponders.

V was pared by 5 bases and J by 3 bases, with 17 bases between. Germline lookup yields CDR1 SGHAT and CDR2 FQNNGV. The CDR3 loop spans 15 amino acids. Only in-frame clones appear in the TCRdb table, and some are missing; sequencing was by immunoSEQ multiplex PCR. The sample lists 5,700 or so clones, roughly 90% occurring once. The sequence came from an adult with an advanced solid tumor such as melanoma, head and neck, liver or kidney cancer. The material was CD4+ or CD8+ T cells sorted from blood, obtained in a trial of the OX40 agonist ivuxolimab. V is TRBV11-2 and J is TRBJ2-7; TRBD2 might be the D (5 bases). Here the CDR3 reads CASSPTSIRLYEQYF. CDR3 DNA sequence: TGTGCCAGCAGCCCTACTAGTATTCGGCTCTACGAGCAGTACTTC.